This TCR beta chain was identified in a study of spatial heterogeneity in lung cancer. General observations from the study: Counts of expanded intratumoral alpha and beta TCRs tracked tumor mutation counts.

The sample's time point: sample taken at primary tumor resection. CDR3 size: 14 residues. Trimming pared 0 bases from V and 2 bases from J, leaving 7 bases between. Germline CDR1 reads SGHRS; CDR2 reads YFSETQ. In this sample, this clonotype turned up many times. Its antigen is not known. MiXCR, applied by TCRdb to the 5' RACE reads, yields one record per CDR3 protein. The top ten clones hold 9% to 10% of a sample with about 23,000 distinct CDR3 sequences, about 4.3% of them seen once. The TCR originated in a male donor with early-stage non-small cell lung cancer. The chain combines TRBV5-1 with TRBJ2-3; no clear D. The sample consisted of lung tumor tissue, taken at surgery. The chain's CDR3 is CASSLDVSTDTQYF. The CDR3, as DNA: TGCGCCAGCAGCTTGGACGTTTCCACAGATACGCAGTATTTT.